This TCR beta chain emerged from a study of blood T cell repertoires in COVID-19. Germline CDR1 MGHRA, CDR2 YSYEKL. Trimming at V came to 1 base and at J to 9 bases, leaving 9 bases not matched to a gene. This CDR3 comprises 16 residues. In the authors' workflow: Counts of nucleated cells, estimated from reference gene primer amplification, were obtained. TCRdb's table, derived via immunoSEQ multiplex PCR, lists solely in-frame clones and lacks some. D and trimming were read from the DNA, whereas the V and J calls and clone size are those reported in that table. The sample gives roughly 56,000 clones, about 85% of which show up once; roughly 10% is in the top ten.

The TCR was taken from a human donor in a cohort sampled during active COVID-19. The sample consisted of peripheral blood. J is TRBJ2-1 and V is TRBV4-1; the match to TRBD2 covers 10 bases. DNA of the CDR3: TGCGCCAGCAGCCAAGGGTACAGCGGGAGGGACGGTGAGCAGTTCTTC. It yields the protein CASSQGYSGRDGEQFF.